This entry features one TCR beta chain sequence. As yet, its antigen is unknown. This sample stems from a study of early T cells in non-severe SARS-CoV-2 infection. Study details: Sequenced bulk RNA came from whole blood that was unsorted, and chains were unpaired.

The protocol attached unique molecular identifiers to individual cDNA molecules. TCRdb redid the calling of the 5' RACE reads with MiXCR, one entry per CDR3 protein. The sample yields fewer than 100,000 distinct CDR3 sequences, about 17% seen once. Germline V gives CDR1 SQVTM, CDR2 ANQGSEA. The V end lost 8 bases, the J end lost 5 bases, and 18 bases lay between the germline ends. CDR3 length equals 13 residues. Points from the study as a whole: Private and CD4 specificities were missed by VDJdb matching, skewed to anti-spike CD8.

The chain carries TRBV29-1 and TRBJ2-5, with D hard to call. The sample was whole blood. The TCR comes from an adult who was a healthcare worker with PCR-confirmed SARS-CoV-2 infection or an uninfected control (not recorded which). The CDR3 region is CSSARAPGETQYF. The CDR3 bases are TGCAGCTCCGCAAGGGCGCCGGGCGAGACCCAGTACTTC.